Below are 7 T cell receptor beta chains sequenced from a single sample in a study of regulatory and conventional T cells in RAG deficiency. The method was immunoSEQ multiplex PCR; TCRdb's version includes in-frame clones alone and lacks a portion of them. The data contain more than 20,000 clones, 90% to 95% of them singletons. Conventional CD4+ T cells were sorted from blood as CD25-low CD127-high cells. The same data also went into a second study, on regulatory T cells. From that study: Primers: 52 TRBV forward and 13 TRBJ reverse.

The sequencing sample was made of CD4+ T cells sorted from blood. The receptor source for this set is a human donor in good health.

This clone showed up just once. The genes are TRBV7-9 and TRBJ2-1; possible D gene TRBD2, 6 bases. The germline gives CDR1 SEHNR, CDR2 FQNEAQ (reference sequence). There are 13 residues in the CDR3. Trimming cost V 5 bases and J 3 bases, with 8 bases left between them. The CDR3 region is CASSLTSYNEQFF. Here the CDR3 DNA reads TGTGCCAGCAGCCTGACTAGCTACAATGAGCAGTTCTTC.

In nucleotides, the CDR3 is TGCGCCACAGCGGGGTTCTCCTACAATGAGCAGTTCTTC. Translating gives CATAGFSYNEQFF. V gene TRBV10-2 combines with J gene TRBJ2-1, with TRBD2 identical over 7 bases. In germline, CDR1 is WSHSY, CDR2 SAAADI. There are 13 residues in the CDR3. V was pared by 10 bases and J by 0 bases, with 3 bases of the junction left unmatched.

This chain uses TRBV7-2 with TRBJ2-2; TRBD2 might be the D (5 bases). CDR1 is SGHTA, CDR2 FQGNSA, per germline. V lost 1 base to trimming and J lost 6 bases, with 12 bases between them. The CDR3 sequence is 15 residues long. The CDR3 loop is CASSLELGGPGELFF. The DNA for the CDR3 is TGTGCCAGCAGCTTAGAGCTCGGAGGCCCCGGGGAGCTGTTTTTT.

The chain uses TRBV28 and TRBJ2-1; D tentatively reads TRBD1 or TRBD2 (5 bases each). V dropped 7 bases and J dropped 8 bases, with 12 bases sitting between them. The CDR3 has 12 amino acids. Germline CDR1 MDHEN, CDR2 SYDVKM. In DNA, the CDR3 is TGTGCCAGCACCGCGAGGGGAGATGAGCAGTTCTTC. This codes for CASTARGDEQFF.

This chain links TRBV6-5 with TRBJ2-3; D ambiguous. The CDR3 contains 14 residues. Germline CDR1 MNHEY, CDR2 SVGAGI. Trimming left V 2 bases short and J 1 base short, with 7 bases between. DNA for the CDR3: TGTGCCAGCAGTTACATCGGAGGCACAGATACGCAGTATTTT. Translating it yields CASSYIGGTDTQYF.

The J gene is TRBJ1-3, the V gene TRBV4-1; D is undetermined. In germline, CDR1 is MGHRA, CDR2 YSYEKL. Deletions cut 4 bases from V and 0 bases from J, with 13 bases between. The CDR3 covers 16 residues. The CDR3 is CASSRTGPGSGNTIYF. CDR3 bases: TGCGCCAGCAGCCGCACGGGCCCGGGCTCTGGAAACACCATATATTTT.

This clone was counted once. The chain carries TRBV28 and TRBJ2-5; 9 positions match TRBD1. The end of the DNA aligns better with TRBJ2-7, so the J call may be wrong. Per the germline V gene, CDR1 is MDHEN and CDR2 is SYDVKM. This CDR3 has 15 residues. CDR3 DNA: TGTGCCAGCAGCCCTTGGACAGGGGCAAACTACGAGCAGTACTTC. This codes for CASSPWTGANYEQYF.